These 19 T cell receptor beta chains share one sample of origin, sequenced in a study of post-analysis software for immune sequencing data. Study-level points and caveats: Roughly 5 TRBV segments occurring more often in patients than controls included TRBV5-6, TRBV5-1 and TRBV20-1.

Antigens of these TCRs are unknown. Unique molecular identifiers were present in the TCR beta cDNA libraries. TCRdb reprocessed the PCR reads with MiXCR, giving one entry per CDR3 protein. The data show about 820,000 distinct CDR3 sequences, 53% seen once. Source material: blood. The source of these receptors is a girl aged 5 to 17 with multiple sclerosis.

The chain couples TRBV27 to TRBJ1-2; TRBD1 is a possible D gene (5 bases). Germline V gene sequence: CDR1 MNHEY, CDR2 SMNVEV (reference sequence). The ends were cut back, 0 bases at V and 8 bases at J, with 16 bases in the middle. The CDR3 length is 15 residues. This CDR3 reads CASSLSGHAERGYTF. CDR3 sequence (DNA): TGTGCCAGCAGTTTATCGGGGCATGCTGAGAGAGGCTACACCTTC.

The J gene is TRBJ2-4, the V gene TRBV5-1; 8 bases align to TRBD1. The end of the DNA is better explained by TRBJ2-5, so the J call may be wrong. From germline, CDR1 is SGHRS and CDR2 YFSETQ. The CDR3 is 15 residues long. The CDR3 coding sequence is TGCGCCAGCAGCTTAACCCCGGACAGGGAAGAGACCCAGTACTTC. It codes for CASSLTPDREETQYF.

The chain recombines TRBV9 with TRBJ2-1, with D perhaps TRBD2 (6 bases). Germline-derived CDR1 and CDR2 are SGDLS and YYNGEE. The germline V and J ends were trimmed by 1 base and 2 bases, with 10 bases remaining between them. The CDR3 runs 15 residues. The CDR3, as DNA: TGTGCCAGCAGCGTATCGGGAGTAGCCTACAATGAGCAGTTCTTC. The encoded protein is CASSVSGVAYNEQFF.

CDR3 region: CASSLRGLAGWETGELFF. The DNA of the CDR3 is TGTGCCAGCAGCCTAAGAGGCCTAGCGGGATGGGAGACCGGGGAGCTGTTTTTT. J is TRBJ2-2 and V is TRBV7-3, with 9 bases fitting TRBD2. Germline loops: CDR1 SGHTA, CDR2 FQGTGA. V gave up 5 bases and J gave up 5 bases; unmatched junction bases: 15. The CDR3 loop spans 18 amino acids.

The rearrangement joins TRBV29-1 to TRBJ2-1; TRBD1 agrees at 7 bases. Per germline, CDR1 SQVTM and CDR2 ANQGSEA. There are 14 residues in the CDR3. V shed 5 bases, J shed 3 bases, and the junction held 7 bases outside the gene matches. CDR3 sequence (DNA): TGCAGCGTTAACGGACAGGCGGTCTACAATGAGCAGTTCTTC. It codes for CSVNGQAVYNEQFF.

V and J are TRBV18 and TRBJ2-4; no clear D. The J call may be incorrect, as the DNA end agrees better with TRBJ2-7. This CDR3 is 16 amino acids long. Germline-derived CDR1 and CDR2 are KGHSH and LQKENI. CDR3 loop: CASSPNIGSTYYEQYF. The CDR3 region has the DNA TGTGCCAGCTCACCGAATATAGGGTCAACCTACTACGAGCAGTACTTC.

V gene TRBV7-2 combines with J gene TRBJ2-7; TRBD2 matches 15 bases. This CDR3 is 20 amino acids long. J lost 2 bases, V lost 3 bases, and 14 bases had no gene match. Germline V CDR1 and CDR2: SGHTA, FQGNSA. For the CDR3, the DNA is TGTGCCAGCAGCTTCGGGACTAGCGGGGGGCCGCTCCCCACAGCCTACGAGCAGTACTTC. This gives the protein CASSFGTSGGPLPTAYEQYF.

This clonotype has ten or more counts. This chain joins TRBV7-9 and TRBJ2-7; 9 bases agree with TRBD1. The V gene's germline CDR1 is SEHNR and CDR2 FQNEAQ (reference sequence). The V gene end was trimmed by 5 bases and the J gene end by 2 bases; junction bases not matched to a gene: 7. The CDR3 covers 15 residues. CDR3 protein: CASSLTGQGAYEQYF. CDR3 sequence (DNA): TGTGCCAGCAGCCTAACGGGACAGGGTGCCTACGAGCAGTACTTC.

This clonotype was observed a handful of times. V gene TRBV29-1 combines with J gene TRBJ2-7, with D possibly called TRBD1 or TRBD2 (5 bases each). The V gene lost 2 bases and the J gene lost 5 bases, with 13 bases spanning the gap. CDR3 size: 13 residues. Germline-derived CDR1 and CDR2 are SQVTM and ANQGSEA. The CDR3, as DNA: TGCAGCGTTGAAAATAGGGGACGACACGAGCAGTACTTC. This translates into CSVENRGRHEQYF.

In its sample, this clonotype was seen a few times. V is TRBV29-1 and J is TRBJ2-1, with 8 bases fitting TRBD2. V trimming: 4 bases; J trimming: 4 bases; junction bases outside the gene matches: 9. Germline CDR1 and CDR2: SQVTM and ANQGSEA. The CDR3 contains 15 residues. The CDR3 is CSVGPAAGGYNEQFF. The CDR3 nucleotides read TGCAGCGTTGGCCCCGCGGCGGGAGGTTACAATGAGCAGTTCTTC.

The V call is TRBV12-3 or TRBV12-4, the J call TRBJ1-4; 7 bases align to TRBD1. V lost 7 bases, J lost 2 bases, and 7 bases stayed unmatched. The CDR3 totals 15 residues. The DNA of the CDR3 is TGTGCCAGCACCGCACTCAGGGGGACTAATGAAAAACTGTTTTTT. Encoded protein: CASTALRGTNEKLFF.

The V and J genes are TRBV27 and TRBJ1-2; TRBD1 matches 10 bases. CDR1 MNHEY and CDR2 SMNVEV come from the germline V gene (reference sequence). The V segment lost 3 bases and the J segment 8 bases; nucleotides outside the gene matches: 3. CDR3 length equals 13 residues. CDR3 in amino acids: CASSLGQGMGYTF. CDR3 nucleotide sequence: TGTGCCAGCAGTTTGGGACAGGGGATGGGCTACACCTTC.

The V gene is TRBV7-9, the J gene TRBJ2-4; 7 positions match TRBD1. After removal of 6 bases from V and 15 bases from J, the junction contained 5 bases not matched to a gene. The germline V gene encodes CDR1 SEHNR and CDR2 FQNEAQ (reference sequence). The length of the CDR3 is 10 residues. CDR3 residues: CASRGQSVYF. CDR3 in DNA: TGTGCCAGCAGGGGACAGTCGGTGTACTTC.

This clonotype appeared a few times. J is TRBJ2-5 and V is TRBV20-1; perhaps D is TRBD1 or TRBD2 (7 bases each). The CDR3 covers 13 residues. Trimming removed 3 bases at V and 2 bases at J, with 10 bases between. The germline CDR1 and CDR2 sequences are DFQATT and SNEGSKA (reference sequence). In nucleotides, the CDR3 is TGCAGTGCTAGCCAGGGGGGGCAAGAGACCCAGTACTTC. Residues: CSASQGGQETQYF.

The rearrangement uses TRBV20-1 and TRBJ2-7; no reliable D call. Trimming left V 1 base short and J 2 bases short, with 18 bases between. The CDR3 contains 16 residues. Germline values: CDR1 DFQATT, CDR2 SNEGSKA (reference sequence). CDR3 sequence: CSARAYRDRLAYEQYF. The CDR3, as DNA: TGCAGTGCTAGAGCGTACCGAGACCGGCTGGCCTACGAGCAGTACTTC.

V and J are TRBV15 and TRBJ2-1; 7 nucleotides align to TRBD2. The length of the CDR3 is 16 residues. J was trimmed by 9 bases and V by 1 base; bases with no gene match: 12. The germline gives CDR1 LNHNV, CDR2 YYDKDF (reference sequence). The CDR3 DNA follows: TGTGCCACCAGCAGAGCAACAGGCCGGGGGGTTCTTGAGCAGTTCTTC. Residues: CATSRATGRGVLEQFF.

CDR3 amino acids: CASSPRTSRRPDTQYF. The CDR3, as DNA: TGTGCCAGCAGCCCGCGGACTAGTAGGCGACCAGATACGCAGTATTTT. The chain couples TRBV7-3 to TRBJ2-3; the match to TRBD2 covers 7 bases. Trimming cost V 5 bases and J 4 bases; bases outside gene matches: 12. This CDR3 comprises 16 residues. CDR1 and CDR2 (germline): SGHTA, FQGTGA.

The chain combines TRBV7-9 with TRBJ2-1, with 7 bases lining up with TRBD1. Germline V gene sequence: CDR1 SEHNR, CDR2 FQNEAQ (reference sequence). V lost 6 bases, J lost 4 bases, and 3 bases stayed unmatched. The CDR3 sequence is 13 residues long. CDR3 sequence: CASRQTGYNEQFF. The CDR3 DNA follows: TGTGCCAGCAGACAGACAGGGTACAATGAGCAGTTCTTC.

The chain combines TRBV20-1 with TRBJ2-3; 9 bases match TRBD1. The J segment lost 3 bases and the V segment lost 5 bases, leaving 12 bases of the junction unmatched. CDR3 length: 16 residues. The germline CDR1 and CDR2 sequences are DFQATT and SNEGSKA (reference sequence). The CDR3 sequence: CSAGVWLDRGTDTQYF. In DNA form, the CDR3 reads TGCAGTGCTGGGGTATGGCTGGACAGGGGAACAGATACGCAGTATTTT.